This is a list of T cell receptor beta chains from one sample in a study of blood T cell repertoires in COVID-19. Only in-frame clones appear in the TCRdb table, and some are missing; sequencing was by immunoSEQ multiplex PCR. The profile shows nearly 350,000 clones, around four fifths of them singletons. The sample comprised peripheral blood. These receptors originate from a man in his thirties or forties with active or convalescent COVID-19. CDR3s include the opening cysteine and the closing phenylalanine or tryptophan. Each record gives: clone size, D gene, V gene, J gene, CDR3 DNA, CDR3 protein. The D gene is left open where the match is weak. Not all rows give a size; the values are once, few, many and, for expanded clones, a class.

>-|-|TRBV6-2/TRBV6-3|TRBJ1-5
TGTGCCAGCAGTTACGAGCTAAGCAATCAGCCCCAGCATTTT
CASSYELSNQPQHF
>-|-|TRBV5-6|TRBJ2-7
TGTGCCAATCATAAACAGGCCGAGCAGTACTTC
CANHKQAEQYF
>few|-|TRBV7-2|TRBJ1-1
TGTGCCAGCAGCTGGGAGTATCGAGCTTTCTTT
CASSWEYRAFF
>-|TRBD1|TRBV6-5|TRBJ2-3
TGTGCCAGCAGCTCGGACAGGGACCCCACAGATACGCAGTATTTT
CASSSDRDPTDTQYF
>-|TRBD1|TRBV7-2|TRBJ2-1
TGTGCCAGCAGCTGGGACAGGGAGATCTATGAGCAGTTCTTC
CASSWDREIYEQFF
>few|-|TRBV7-2|TRBJ1-1
TGTGCCAGCAGCTTAGTAAAGGACAACGAAGCTTTCTTT
CASSLVKDNEAFF
>-|TRBD2|TRBV6-2/TRBV6-3|TRBJ2-1
TGTGCCAGCAGCGCTTCGACTAGCTACGATGAGCAGTTCTTC
CASSASTSYDEQFF
>-|-|TRBV15|TRBJ2-2
TGTGCCACCAGCAGAGATGGCCCTGCGAACACCGGGGAGCTGTTTTTT
CATSRDGPANTGELFF
>few|-|TRBV10-2|TRBJ1-5
TGCGCCAGCAGGGTACAGGGAACTCAGCCCCAGCATTTT
CASRVQGTQPQHF
>-|TRBD1|TRBV11-3|TRBJ1-6
TGTGCCAGCAGACTCCAGGGGGCAAGTAATTCACCCCTCCACTTT
CASRLQGASNSPLHF
>-|-|TRBV2|TRBJ1-4
TGTGCCAGCAGGCTCCTGGGGGCGCATGAAAAACTGTTTTTT
CASRLLGAHEKLFF
>few|TRBD2|TRBV27|TRBJ2-3
TGTGCCAGCAGCGTAGCGGGATTCCCCCCAGATACGCAGTATTTT
CASSVAGFPPDTQYF
>-|-|TRBV6-5|TRBJ1-3
TGTGCCAGCAGTTATGACGGTAGCTCGGTGAACACCATATATTTT
CASSYDGSSVNTIYF
>-|-|TRBV27|TRBJ2-1
TGTGCCAGCAGCCCCGGGAATGAGCAGTTCTTC
CASSPGNEQFF
>-|-|TRBV4-3|TRBJ1-4
TGCGCCAGCAGCCAAGCTGCAGGGGAGGGGTATGAAAAACTGTTTTTT
CASSQAAGEGYEKLFF
>-|TRBD1|TRBV18|TRBJ1-4
TGTGCCAGCTCACCACCGGTGACAGGGCCTAATGAAAAACTGTTTTTT
CASSPPVTGPNEKLFF
>-|TRBD1|TRBV24-1|TRBJ2-1
TGTGCCACCAGTGAGCCGACAGGGAATGAGCAGTTCTTC
CATSEPTGNEQFF
>-|-|TRBV9|TRBJ1-1
TGTGCCAGCAGCTCCGGGAGGGGGGGCACTGAAGCTTTCTTT
CASSSGRGGTEAFF
>-|TRBD1|TRBV7-9|TRBJ2-4
TGTGCCAGCAGCTTAGTCCAGGGGGATAACATTCAGTACTTC
CASSLVQGDNIQYF
>-|TRBD1|TRBV11-3|TRBJ2-7
TGTGCCAGCAGCGAGACACAGGGGGGCGAGCAGTACTTC
CASSETQGGEQYF
>-|-|TRBV9|TRBJ1-1
TGTGCCAGCAGCGTAGACACCTCCAGGCGAGCTTTCTTT
CASSVDTSRRAFF
>-|TRBD2|TRBV7-3|TRBJ2-5
TGTGCCAGCAGCCCCTTAGCGGGAACCCAAGAGACCCAGTACTTC
CASSPLAGTQETQYF